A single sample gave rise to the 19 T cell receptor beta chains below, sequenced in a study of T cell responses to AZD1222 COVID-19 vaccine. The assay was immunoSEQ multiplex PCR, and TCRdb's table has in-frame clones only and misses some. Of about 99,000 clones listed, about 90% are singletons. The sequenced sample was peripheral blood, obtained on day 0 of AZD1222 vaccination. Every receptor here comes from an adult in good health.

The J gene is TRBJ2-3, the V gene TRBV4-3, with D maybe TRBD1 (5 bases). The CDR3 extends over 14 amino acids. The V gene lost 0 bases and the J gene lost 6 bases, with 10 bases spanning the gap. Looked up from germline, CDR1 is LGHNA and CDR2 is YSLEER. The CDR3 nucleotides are TGCGCCAGCAGCCAAGAGACCCCAGGGGATACGCAGTATTTT. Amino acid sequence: CASSQETPGDTQYF.

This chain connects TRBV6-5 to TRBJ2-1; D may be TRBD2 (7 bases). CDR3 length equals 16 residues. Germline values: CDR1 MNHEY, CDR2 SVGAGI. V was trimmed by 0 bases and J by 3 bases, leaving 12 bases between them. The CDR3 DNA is TGTGCCAGCAGTTACTCGAAGGGGGGGGGCTACAATGAGCAGTTCTTC. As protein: CASSYSKGGGYNEQFF.

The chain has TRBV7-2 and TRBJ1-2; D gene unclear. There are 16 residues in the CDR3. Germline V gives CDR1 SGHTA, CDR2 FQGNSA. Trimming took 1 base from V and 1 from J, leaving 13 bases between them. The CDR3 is CASSLVGAVSNYGYTF. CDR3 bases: TGTGCCAGCAGCTTAGTGGGCGCCGTCAGTAACTATGGCTACACCTTC.

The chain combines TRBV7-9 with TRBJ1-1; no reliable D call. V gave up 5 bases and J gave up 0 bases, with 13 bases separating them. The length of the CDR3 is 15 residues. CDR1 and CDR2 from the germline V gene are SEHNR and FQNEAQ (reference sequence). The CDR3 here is CASSPNTGMNTEAFF. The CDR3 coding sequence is TGTGCCAGCAGCCCAAACACCGGAATGAACACTGAAGCTTTCTTT.

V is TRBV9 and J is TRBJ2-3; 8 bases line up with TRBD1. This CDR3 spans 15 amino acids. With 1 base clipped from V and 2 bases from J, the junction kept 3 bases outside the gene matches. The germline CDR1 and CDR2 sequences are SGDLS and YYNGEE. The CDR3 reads CASSVQGALTDTQYF. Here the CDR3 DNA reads TGTGCCAGCAGCGTACAGGGGGCACTCACAGATACGCAGTATTTT.

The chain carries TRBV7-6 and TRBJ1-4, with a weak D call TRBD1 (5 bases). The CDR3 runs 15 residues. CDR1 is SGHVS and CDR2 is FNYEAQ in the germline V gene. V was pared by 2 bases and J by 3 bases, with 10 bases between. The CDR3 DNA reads TGTGCCAGCAGCTTAAATCAGGGAGCTAATGAAAAACTGTTTTTT. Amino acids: CASSLNQGANEKLFF.

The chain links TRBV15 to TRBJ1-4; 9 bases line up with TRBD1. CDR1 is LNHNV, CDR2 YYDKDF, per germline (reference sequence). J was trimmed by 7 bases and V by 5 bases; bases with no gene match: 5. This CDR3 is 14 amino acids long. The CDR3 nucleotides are TGTGCCACCAGCGAGGGACAGGGAGGTGAAAAACTGTTTTTT. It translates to CATSEGQGGEKLFF.

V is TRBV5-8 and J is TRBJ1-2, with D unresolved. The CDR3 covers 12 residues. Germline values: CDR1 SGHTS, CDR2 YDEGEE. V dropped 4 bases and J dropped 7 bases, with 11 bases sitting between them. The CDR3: CASSARVGGYTF. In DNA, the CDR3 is TGTGCCAGCAGCGCAAGGGTGGGTGGCTACACCTTC.

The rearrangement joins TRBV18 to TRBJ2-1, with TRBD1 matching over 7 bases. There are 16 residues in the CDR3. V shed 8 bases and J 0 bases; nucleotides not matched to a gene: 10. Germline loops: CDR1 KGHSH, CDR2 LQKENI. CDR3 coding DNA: TGTGCCAGCACGGGACAGTATGTTATCTCCTACAATGAGCAGTTCTTC. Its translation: CASTGQYVISYNEQFF.

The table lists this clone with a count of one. The chain's CDR3 is CASSYGYNEQFF. DNA of the CDR3: TGTGCCAGCAGTTACGGCTACAATGAGCAGTTCTTC. The chain employs TRBV6-5 and TRBJ2-1; D is undetermined. The V gene lost 2 bases and the J gene lost 3 bases, with 2 bases spanning the gap. This CDR3 is built from 12 residues. CDR1 is MNHEY, CDR2 SVGAGI, per germline.

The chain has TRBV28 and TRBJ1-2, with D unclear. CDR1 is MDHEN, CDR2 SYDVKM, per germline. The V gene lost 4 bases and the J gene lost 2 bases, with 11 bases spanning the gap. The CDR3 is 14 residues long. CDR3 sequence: CASSSLGRNYGYTF. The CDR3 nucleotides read TGTGCCAGCAGTTCTCTTGGACGGAACTATGGCTACACCTTC.

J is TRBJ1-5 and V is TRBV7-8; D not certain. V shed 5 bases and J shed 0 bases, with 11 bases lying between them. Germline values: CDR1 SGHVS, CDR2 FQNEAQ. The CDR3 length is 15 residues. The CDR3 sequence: CASSLRETSNQPQHF. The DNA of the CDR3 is TGTGCCAGCAGCCTCCGCGAGACTAGCAATCAGCCCCAGCATTTT.

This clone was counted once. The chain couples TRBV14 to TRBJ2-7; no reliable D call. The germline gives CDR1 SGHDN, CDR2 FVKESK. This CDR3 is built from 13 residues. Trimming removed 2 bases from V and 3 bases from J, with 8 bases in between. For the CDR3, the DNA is TGTGCCAGCAGCCAATACAGCCTCTACGAGCAGTACTTC. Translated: CASSQYSLYEQYF.

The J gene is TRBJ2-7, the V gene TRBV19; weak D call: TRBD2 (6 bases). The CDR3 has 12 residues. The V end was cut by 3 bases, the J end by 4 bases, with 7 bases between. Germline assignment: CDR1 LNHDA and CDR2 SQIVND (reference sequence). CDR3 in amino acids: CASSIGTYEQYF. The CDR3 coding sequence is TGTGCCAGTAGTATTGGGACTTACGAGCAGTACTTC. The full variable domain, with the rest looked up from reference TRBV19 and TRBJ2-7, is DGGITQSPKYLFRKEGQNVTLSCEQNLNHDAMYWYRQDPGQGLRLIYYSQIVNDFQKGDIAEGYSVSREKKESFPLTVTSAQKNPTAFYLCASSIGTYEQYFGPGTRLTVT.

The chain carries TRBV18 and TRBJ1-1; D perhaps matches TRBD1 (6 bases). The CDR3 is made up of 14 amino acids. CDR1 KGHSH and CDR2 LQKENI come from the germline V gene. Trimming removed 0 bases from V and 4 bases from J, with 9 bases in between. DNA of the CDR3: TGTGCCAGCTCACCACCCGAGGGGGGCACTGAAGCTTTCTTT. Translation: CASSPPEGGTEAFF.

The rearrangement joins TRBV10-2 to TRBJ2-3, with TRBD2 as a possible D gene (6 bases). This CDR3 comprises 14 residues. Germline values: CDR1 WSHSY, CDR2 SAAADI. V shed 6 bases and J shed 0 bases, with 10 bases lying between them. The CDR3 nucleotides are TGCGCCAGCAGCGGGAGTCATAGCACAGATACGCAGTATTTT. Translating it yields CASSGSHSTDTQYF.

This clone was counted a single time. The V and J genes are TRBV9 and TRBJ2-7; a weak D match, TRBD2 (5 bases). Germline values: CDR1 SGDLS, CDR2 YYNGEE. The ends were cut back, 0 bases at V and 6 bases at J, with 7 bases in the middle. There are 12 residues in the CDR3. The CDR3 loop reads CASSVAEGEQYF. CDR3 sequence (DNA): TGTGCCAGCAGCGTAGCTGAGGGCGAGCAGTACTTC.

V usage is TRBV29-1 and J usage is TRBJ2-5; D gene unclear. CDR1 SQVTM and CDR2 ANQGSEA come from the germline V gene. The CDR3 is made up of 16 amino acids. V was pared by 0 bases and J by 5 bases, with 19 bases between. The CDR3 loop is CSVEDPVATFGETQYF. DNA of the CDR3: TGCAGCGTTGAAGATCCGGTAGCTACCTTTGGGGAGACCCAGTACTTC.

CDR3 in amino acids: CASSQPAGEVGEQFF. The CDR3 region has the DNA TGCGCCAGCAGCCAACCAGCGGGAGAGGTCGGTGAGCAGTTCTTC. This chain joins TRBV4-3 and TRBJ2-1, with 8 bases that match TRBD2. Per the germline V gene, CDR1 is LGHNA and CDR2 is YSLEER. With V trimmed by 2 bases and J by 9 bases, 9 bases remained unmatched. The CDR3 has 15 residues.